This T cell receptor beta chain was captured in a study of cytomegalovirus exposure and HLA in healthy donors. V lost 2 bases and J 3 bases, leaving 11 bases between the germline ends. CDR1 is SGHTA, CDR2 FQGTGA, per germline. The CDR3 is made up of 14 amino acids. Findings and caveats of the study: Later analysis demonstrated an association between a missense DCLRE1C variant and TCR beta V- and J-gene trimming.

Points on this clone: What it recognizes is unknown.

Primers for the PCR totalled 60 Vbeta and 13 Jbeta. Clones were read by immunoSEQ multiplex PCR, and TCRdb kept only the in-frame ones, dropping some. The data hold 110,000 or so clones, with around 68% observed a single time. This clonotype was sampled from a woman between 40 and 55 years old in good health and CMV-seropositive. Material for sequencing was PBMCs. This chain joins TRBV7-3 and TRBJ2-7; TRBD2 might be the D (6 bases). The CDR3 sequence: CASSLAGKSYEQYF. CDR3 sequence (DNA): TGTGCCAGCAGCTTAGCGGGGAAAAGCTACGAGCAGTACTTC. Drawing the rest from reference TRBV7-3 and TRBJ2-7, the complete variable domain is GAGVSQTPSNKVTEKGKYVELRCDPISGHTALYWYRQSLGQGPEFLIYFQGTGAADDSGLPNDRFFAVRPEGSVSTLKIQRTERGDSAVYLCASSLAGKSYEQYFGPGTRLTVT.